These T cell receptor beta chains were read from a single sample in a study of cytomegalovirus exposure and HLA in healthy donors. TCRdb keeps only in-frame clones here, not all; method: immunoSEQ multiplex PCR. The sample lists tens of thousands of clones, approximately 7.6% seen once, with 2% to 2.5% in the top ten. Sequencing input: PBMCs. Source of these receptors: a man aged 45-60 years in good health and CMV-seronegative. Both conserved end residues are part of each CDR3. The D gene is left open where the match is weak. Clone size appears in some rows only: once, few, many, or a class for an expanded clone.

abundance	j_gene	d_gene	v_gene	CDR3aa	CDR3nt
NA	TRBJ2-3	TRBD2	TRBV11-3	CASSLGEGTSTDTQYF	TGTGCCAGCAGCTTAGGGGAGGGCACTAGCACAGATACGCAGTATTTT
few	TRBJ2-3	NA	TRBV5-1	CASSSGTSTDTQYF	TGCGCCAGCAGTTCCGGGACTAGCACAGATACGCAGTATTTT
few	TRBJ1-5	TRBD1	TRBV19	CASSHGQGRQPQHF	TGTGCCAGTAGCCACGGACAGGGCAGGCAGCCCCAGCATTTT
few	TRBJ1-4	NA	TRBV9	CASTRGQSFNEKLFF	TGTGCCAGCACCCGAGGTCAGTCGTTTAATGAAAAACTGTTTTTT
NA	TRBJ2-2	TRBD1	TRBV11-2	CASSLDRVGHGELFF	TGTGCCAGCAGCTTGGACAGGGTAGGACACGGGGAGCTGTTTTTT
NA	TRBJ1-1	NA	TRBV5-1	CASSLTGGNTEAFF	TGCGCCAGCAGCTTGACGGGAGGAAACACTGAAGCTTTCTTT
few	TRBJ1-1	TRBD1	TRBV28	CASTGGGWGTEAFF	TGTGCCAGCACGGGAGGGGGCTGGGGCACTGAAGCTTTCTTT
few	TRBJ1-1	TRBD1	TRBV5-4	CASSGQGTNTEAFF	TGTGCCAGCAGTGGACAGGGGACGAACACTGAAGCTTTCTTT
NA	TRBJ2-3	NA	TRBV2	CASSVVSVGTDTQYF	TGTGCCAGCAGTGTCGTAAGCGTGGGCACAGATACGCAGTATTTT
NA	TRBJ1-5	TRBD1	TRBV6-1	CASSETGLNQPQHF	TGTGCCAGCAGTGAGACAGGGCTCAATCAGCCCCAGCATTTT
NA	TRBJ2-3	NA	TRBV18	CASSAISSTDTQYF	TGTGCCAGCTCAGCGATAAGCAGCACAGATACGCAGTATTTT
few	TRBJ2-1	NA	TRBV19	CASSITGGGAQNEQFF	TGTGCCAGTAGTATTACGGGCGGGGGCGCACAAAATGAGCAGTTCTTC
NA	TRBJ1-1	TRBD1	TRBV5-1	CASSSEGTGGYTEAFF	TGCGCCAGCAGCAGTGAAGGGACAGGAGGTTACACTGAAGCTTTCTTT
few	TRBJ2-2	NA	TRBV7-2	CASSRSQGSGELFF	TGTGCCAGCAGCAGATCACAGGGATCAGGGGAGCTGTTTTTT
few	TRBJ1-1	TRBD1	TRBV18	CASSPQYRGRGTEAFF	TGTGCCAGCTCACCTCAATACAGGGGGCGGGGGACTGAAGCTTTCTTT
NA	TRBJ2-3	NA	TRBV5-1	CASTKEGGVATDKQYF	TGCGCCAGCACCAAGGAAGGGGGGGTTGCCACAGATAAGCAGTATTTT